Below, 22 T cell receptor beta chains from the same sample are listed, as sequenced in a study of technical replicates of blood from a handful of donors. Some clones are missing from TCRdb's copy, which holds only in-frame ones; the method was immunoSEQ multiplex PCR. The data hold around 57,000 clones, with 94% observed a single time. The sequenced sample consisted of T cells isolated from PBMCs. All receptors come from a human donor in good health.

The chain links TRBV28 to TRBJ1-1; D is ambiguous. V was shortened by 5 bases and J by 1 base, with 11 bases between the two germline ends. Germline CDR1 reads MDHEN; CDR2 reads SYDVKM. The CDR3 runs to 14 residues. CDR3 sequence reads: CASSPVTENTEAFF. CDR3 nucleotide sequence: TGTGCCAGCAGTCCAGTTACAGAGAACACTGAAGCTTTCTTT.

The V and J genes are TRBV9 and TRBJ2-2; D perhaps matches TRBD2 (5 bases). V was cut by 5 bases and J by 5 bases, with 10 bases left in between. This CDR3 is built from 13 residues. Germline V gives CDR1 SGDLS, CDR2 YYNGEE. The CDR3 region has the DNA TGTGCCAGCAGGCCGGGGTCGACCGGGGAGCTGTTTTTT. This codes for CASRPGSTGELFF.

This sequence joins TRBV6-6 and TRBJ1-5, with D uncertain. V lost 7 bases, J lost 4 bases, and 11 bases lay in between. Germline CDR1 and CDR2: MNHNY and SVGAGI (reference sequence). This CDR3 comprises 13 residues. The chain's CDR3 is CASKSDWNQPQHF. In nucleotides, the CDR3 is TGTGCCAGCAAATCGGACTGGAATCAGCCCCAGCATTTT.

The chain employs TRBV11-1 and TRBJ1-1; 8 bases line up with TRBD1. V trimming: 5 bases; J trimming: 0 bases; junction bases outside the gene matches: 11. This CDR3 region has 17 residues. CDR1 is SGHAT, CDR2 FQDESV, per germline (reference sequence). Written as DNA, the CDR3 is TGTGCCAGCAGCCCTCGAGGACAGGGACTCATGAACACTGAAGCTTTCTTT. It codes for CASSPRGQGLMNTEAFF. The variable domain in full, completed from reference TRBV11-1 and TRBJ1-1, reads EAEVAQSPRYKITEKSQAVAFWCDPISGHATLYWYRQILGQGPELLVQFQDESVVDDSQLPKDRFSAERLKGVDSTLKIQPAELGDSAMYLCASSPRGQGLMNTEAFFGQGTRLTVV.

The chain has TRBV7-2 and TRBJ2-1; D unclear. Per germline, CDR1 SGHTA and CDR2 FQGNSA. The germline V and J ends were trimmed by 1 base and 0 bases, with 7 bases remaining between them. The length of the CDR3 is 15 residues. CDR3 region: CASSLDASSYNEQFF. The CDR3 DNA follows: TGTGCCAGCAGCTTAGACGCGTCCTCCTACAATGAGCAGTTCTTC.

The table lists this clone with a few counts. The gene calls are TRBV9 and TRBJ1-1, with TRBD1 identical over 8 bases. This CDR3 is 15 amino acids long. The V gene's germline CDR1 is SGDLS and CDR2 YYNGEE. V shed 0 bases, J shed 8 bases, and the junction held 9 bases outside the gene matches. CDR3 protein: CASSVATFGQGEAFF. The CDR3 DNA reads TGTGCCAGCAGCGTAGCTACCTTTGGACAGGGAGAAGCTTTCTTT.

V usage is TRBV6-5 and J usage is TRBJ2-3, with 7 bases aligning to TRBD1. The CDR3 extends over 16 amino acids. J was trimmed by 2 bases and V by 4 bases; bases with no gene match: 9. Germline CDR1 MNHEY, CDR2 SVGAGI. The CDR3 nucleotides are TGTGCCAGCAGTTCCCTGGACAGGCCACCCACAGATACGCAGTATTTT. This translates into CASSSLDRPPTDTQYF.

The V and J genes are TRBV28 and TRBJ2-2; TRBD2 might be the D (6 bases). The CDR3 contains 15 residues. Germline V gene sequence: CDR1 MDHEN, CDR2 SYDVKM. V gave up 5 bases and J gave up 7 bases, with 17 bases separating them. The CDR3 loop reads CASSPSWRGDGELFF. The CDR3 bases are TGTGCCAGCAGTCCTTCGTGGCGGGGAGACGGGGAGCTGTTTTTT.

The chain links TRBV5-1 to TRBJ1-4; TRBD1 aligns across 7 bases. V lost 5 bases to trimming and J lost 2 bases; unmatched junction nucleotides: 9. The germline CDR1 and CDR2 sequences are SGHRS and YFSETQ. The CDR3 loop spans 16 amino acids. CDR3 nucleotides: TGCGCCAGCAGGTATGAACCGGGACAGACTAATGAAAAACTGTTTTTT. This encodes CASRYEPGQTNEKLFF.

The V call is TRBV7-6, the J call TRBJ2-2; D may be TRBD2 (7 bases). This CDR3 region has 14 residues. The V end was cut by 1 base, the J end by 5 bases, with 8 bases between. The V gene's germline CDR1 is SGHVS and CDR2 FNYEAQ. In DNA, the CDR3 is TGTGCCAGCAGCTTAGAGGGGGGGACCGGGGAGCTGTTTTTT. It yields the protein CASSLEGGTGELFF.

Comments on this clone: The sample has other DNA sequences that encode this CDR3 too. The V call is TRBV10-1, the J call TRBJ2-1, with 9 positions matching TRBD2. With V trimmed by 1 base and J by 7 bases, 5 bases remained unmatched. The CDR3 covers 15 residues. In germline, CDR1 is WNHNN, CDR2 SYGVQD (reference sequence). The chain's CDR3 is CASSELGLAGNEQFF. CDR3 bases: TGCGCCAGCAGTGAGTTGGGACTAGCAGGGAATGAGCAGTTCTTC.

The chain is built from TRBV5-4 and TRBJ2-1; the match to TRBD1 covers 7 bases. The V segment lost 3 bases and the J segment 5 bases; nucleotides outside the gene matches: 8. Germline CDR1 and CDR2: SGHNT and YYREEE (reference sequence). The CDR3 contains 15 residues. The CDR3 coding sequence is TGTGCCAGCAGCTATTACAGGGGACGGGACAATGAGCAGTTCTTC. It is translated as CASSYYRGRDNEQFF.

CDR3 amino acids: CASSVRESSYNEQFF. The CDR3 region has the DNA TGTGCCAGCAGCGTAAGGGAGAGCTCCTACAATGAGCAGTTCTTC. The chain employs TRBV9 and TRBJ2-1, with a weak D call TRBD2 (5 bases). CDR1 is SGDLS and CDR2 is YYNGEE in the germline V gene. The V end was cut by 1 base, the J end by 0 bases, with 8 bases between. The CDR3 spans 15 residues.

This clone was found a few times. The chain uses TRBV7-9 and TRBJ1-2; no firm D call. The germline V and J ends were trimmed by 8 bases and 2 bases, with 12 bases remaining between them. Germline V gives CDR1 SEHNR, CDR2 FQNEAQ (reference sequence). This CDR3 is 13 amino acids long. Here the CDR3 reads CASARGGNYGYTF. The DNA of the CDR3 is TGTGCCAGCGCAAGAGGAGGAAACTATGGCTACACCTTC.

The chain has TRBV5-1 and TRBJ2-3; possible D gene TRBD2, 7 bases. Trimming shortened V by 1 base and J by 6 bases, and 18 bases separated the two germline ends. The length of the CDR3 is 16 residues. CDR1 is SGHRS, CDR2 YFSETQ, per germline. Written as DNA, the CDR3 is TGCGCCAGCAGCTTGAACGGGCGGGGGCTAGTGGATACGCAGTATTTT. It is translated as CASSLNGRGLVDTQYF. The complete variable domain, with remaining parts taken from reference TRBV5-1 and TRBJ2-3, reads KAGVTQTPRYLIKTRGQQVTLSCSPISGHRSVSWYQQTPGQGLQFLFEYFSETQRNKGNFPGRFSGRQFSNSRSEMNVSTLELGDSALYLCASSLNGRGLVDTQYFGPGTRLTVL.

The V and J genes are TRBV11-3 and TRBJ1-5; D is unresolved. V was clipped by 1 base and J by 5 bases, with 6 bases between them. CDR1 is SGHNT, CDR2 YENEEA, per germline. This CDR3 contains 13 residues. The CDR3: CASSLVRDQPQHF. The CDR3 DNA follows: TGTGCCAGCAGCTTAGTAAGAGATCAGCCCCAGCATTTT.

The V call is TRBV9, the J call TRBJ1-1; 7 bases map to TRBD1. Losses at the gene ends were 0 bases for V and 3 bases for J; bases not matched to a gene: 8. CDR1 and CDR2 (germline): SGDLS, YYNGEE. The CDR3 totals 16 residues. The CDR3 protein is CASSVGGGDLDTEAFF. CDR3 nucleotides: TGTGCCAGCAGCGTAGGAGGGGGCGATCTTGACACTGAAGCTTTCTTT.

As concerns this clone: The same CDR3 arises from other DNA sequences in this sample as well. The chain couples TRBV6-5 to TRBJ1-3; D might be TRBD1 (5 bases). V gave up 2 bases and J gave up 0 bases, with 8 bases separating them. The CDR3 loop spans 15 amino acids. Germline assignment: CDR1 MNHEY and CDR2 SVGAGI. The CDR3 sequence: CASSYGGDSGNTIYF. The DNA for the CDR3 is TGTGCCAGCAGTTACGGGGGGGACTCTGGAAACACCATATATTTT.

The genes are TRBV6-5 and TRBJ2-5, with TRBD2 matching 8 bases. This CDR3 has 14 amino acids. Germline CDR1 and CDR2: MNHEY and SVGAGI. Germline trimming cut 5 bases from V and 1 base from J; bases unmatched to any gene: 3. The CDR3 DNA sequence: TGTGCCAGCAGTGCCGGGAGGGGCCAAGAGACCCAGTACTTC. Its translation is CASSAGRGQETQYF.

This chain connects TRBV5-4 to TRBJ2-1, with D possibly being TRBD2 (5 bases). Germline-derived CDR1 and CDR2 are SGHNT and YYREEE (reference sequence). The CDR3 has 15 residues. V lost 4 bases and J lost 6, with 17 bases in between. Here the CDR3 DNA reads TGTGCCAGCAGCCAAAGAACTAGTTTACCCAATGAGCAGTTCTTC. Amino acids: CASSQRTSLPNEQFF.

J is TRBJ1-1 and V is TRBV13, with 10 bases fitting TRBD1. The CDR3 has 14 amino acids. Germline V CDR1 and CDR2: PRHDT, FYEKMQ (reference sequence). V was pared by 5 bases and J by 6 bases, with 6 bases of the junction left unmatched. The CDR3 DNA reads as TGTGCCAGCAGCGGGGGACAGGGGAGTCCTGAAGCTTTCTTT. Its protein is CASSGGQGSPEAFF.

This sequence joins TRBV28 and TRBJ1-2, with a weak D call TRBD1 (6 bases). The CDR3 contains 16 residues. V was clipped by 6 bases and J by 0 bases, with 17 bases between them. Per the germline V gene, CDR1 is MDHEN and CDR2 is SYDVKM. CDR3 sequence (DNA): TGTGCCAGCAGCACAGGGTTGGGTTTAGCTAACTATGGCTACACCTTC. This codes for CASSTGLGLANYGYTF.